Given below is one T cell receptor beta chain in context. The CDR3 totals 14 residues. The germline V gene encodes CDR1 SGHRS and CDR2 YFSETQ. The V end lost 3 bases, the J end lost 3 bases, and 12 bases lay between the germline ends. The data were produced by immunoSEQ multiplex PCR, yet TCRdb's version contains in-frame clones alone and is incomplete. The profile covers some 39,000 clones, with 75% to 90% appearing a single time and approximately 5.9% taken by the ten largest. This sample is drawn from a study of OX40 agonist ivuxolimab in advanced cancers. The source of this sequence is an adult with an advanced solid tumor such as melanoma, head and neck, liver or kidney cancer. The chain recombines TRBV5-1 with TRBJ1-2; tentatively, D is TRBD1 (5 bases). Sequenced here: CD4+ or CD8+ T cells sorted from blood, sampled in a trial of the OX40 agonist ivuxolimab. The CDR3 loop reads CASSSLGGYYGYTF. CDR3 DNA sequence: TGCGCCAGCAGCTCGCTCGGGGGATACTATGGCTACACCTTC.